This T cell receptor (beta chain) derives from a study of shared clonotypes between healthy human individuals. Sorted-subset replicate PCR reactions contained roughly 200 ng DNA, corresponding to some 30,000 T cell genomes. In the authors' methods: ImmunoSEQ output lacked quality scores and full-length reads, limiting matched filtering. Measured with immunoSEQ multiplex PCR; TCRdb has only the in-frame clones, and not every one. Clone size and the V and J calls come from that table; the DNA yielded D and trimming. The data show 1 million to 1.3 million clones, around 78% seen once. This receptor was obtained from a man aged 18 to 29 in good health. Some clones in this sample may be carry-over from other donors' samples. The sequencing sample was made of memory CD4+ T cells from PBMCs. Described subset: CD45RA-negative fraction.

For the CDR3, the DNA is TGTGCCAGCAGCTCACTAACGACAGTTAGCTCCTACGAGCAGTACTTC. Protein sequence: CASSSLTTVSSYEQYF. The chain links TRBV11-1 to TRBJ2-7, with D possibly TRBD1 on 5 matching bases. The CDR3 loop spans 16 amino acids. CDR1 and CDR2 from the germline V gene are SGHAT and FQDESV (reference sequence). The V end was cut by 4 bases, the J end by 0 bases, with 16 bases between.